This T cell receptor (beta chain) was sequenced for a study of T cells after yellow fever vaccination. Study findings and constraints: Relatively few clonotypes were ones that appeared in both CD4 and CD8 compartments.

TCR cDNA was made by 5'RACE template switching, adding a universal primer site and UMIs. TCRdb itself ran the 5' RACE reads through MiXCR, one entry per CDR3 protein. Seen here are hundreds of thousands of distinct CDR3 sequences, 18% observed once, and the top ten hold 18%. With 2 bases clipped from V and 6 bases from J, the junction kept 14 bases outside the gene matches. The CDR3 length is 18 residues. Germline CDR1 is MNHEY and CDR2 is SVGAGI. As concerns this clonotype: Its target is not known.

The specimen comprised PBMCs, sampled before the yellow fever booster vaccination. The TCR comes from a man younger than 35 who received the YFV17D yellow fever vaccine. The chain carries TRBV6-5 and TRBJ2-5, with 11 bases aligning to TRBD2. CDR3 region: CASSYSALAGGHTKTQYF. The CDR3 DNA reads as TGTGCCAGCAGTTACAGCGCGCTAGCGGGGGGCCATACCAAGACCCAGTACTTC.